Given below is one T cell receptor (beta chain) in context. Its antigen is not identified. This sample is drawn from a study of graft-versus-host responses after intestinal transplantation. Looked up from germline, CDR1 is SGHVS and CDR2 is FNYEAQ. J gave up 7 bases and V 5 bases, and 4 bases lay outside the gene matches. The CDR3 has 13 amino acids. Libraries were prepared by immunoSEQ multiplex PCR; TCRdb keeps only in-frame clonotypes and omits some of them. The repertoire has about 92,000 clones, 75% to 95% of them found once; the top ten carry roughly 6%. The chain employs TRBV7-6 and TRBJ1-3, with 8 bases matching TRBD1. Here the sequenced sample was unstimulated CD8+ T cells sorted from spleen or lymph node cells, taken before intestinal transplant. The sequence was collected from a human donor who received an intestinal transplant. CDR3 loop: CASSHDRGNTIYF. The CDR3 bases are TGTGCCAGCAGCCATGACAGGGGCAACACCATATATTTT.